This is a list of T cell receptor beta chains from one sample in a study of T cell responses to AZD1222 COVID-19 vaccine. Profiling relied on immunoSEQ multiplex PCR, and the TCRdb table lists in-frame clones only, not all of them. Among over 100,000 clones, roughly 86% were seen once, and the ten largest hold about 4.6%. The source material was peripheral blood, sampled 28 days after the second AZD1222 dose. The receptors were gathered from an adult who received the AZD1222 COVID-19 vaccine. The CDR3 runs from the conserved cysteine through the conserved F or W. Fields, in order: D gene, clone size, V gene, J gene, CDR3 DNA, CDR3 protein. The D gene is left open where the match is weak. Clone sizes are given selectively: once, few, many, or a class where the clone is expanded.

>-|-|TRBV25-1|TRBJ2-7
TGTGCCAGCATGACAGAATATTCCTACGAGCAGTACTTC
CASMTEYSYEQYF
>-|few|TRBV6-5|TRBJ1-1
TGTGCCAGCAGTCCTCAGGAGAACACTGAAGCTTTCTTT
CASSPQENTEAFF
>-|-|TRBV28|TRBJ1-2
TGTGCCAGCAGTTACCAACTCCGGGACGGCTATGGCTACACCTTC
CASSYQLRDGYGYTF
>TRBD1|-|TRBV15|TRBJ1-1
TGTGCCACCAGCAGCCGACAGGGGCGGACTGAAGCTTTCTTT
CATSSRQGRTEAFF
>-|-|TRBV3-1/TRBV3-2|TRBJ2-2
TGTGCCAGCAGCCAAGTCGAGGGGGGAACCGGGGAGCTGTTTTTT
CASSQVEGGTGELFF
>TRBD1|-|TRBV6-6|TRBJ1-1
TGTGCCAGCAGTCAACGACAAGGACAGGGGGCGAACACTGAAGCTTTCTTT
CASSQRQGQGANTEAFF
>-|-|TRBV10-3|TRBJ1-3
TGTGCCATCAGTGGGACGGGATCTGGAAACACCATATATTTT
CAISGTGSGNTIYF
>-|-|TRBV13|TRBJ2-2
TGTGCCAGCAGCTTAGACAGGGCGGGGGAGCTGTTTTTT
CASSLDRAGELFF
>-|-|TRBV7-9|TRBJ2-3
TGTGCCAGCAGCTTACCCGGCTTAATTCACACAGATACGCAGTATTTT
CASSLPGLIHTDTQYF
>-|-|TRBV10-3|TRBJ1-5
TGTGCCATCAGTGGCCCAGGGGCAAATCAGCCCCAGCATTTT
CAISGPGANQPQHF
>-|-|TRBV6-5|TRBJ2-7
TGTGCCAGTACCGACATGGGGACCTACGAGCAGTACTTC
CASTDMGTYEQYF
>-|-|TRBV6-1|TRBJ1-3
TGTGCCAGCAGACCCACAGCCTCTGGAAACACCATATATTTT
CASRPTASGNTIYF
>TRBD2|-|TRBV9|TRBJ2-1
TGTGCCAGCAGCACGGGGGCTAGCGGGAGGAGTGAGCAGTTCTTC
CASSTGASGRSEQFF
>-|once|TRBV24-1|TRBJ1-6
TGTGCCACCAGTGATGGGTCCTATAATTCACCCCTCCACTTT
CATSDGSYNSPLHF
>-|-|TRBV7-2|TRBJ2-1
TGTGCCAGCAGGTTACCAGGGAGCTCCTACAATGAGCAGTTCTTC
CASRLPGSSYNEQFF
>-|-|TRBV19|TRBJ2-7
TGTGCCAGTAGCACAGGGTGGGAGCAGTACTTC
CASSTGWEQYF
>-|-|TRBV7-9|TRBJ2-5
TGTGCCAGCACCAAATTGAGGGGGAAAGAGACCCAGTACTTC
CASTKLRGKETQYF
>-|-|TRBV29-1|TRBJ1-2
TGCAGCGTTGACGACTATGGCTACACCTTC
CSVDDYGYTF
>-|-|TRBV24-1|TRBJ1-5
TGTGCCACCAGTGACAGGGTGTGGGTTCAGAGCAATCAGCCCCAGCATTTT
CATSDRVWVQSNQPQHF
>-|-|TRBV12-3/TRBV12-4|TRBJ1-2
TGTGCCAGCAGTGCCAGATCTGGCTACACCTTC
CASSARSGYTF
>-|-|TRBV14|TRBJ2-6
TGTGCCAGCAGCCTCCGAGGTGCAGGGGTCAACTCTGGGGCCAACGTCCTGACTTTC
CASSLRGAGVNSGANVLTF
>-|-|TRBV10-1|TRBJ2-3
TGCGCCAGCGGGAGTAGGAGGACAGATACGCAGTATTTT
CASGSRRTDTQYF
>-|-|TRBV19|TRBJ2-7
TGTGCCAGTAGTATAGATCTGATACCAACCTACGAGCAGTACTTC
CASSIDLIPTYEQYF
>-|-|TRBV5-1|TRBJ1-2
TGCGCCAGCAGCTTGGGCCAGGGAAGCGGCTACACCTTC
CASSLGQGSGYTF
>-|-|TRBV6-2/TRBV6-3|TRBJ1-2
TGTGCCAGCAGCAGGGAGTCTAACTATGGCTACACCTTC
CASSRESNYGYTF
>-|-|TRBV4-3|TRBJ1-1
TGCGCCAGCAGCCTTAAAAGGACCAACACTGAAGCTTTCTTT
CASSLKRTNTEAFF
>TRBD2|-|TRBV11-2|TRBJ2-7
TGTGCCAGCACTGGGGGGGAAGGCAGGCCTTACGAGCAGTACTTC
CASTGGEGRPYEQYF
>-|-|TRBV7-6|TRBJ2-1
TGTGCCAGCAGCTTAATGGCGATACCATCCTACAATGAGCAGTTCTTC
CASSLMAIPSYNEQFF
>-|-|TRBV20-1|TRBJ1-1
TGCAGTGCAGAGGGGAACACTGAAGCTTTCTTT
CSAEGNTEAFF
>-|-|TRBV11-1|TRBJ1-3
TGTGCCAGCAGCTTAGGTCCGGCCTCTGGAAACACCATATATTTT
CASSLGPASGNTIYF
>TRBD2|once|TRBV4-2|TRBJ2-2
TGTGCCAGCAGCCAAGATTCTAGCGGGGGCCTTCGAACCGGGGAGCTGTTTTTT
CASSQDSSGGLRTGELFF
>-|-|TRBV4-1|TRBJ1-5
TGCGCCAGCAGCGTCCAGGGGTCCAATCAGCCCCAGCATTTT
CASSVQGSNQPQHF
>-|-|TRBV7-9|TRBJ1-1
TGTGCCAGCTTGCCACGAAGCCCCATGAACACTGAAGCTTTCTTT
CASLPRSPMNTEAFF
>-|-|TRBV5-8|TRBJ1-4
TGTGCCAGCAGCCAGCTACTTGGCGGGAATGAAAAACTGTTTTTT
CASSQLLGGNEKLFF
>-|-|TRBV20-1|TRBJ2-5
TGCAGTGCTAGGGAGGGGCCGACCCAGTACTTC
CSAREGPTQYF
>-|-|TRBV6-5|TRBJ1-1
TGTGCCAGCAGTCTCTCTACAACTAACACTGAAGCTTTCTTT
CASSLSTTNTEAFF
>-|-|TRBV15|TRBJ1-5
TGTGCCACCAGCAGAGCGCGGGGGGCAAAGCAGCCCCAGCATTTT
CATSRARGAKQPQHF
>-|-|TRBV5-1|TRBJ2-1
TGCGCCAGCAGCTTGGGGGGGACCACCTACAATGAGCAGTTCTTC
CASSLGGTTYNEQFF
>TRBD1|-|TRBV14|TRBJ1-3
TGTGCCAGCAGCCACCCGACAGGGGCTGGAAACACCATATATTTT
CASSHPTGAGNTIYF
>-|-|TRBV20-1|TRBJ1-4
TGCAGTGCGAGCTTCAATGAAAAACTGTTTTTT
CSASFNEKLFF
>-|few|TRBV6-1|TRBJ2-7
TGTGCCAGCAGTGAATCGGGATTTGGCACAGCAAGGCGGGGTGTTCTAGAGCAGTACTTC
CASSESGFGTARRGVLEQYF
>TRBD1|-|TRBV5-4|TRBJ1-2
TGTGCCAGCAGCTTCATGGGACAGGGGGCTTCTGGCTACACCTTC
CASSFMGQGASGYTF
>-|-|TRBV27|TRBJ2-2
TGTGCCAGCAGTTCGACCGGGCGGGGGGAGCTGTTTTTT
CASSSTGRGELFF
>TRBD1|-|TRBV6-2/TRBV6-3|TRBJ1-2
TGTGCCAGCAGTCCCCGACAGGGAGGGGGTGAAGGCTATGGCTACACCTTC
CASSPRQGGGEGYGYTF
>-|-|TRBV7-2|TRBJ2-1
TGTGCCAGCAGCTTTGATGGGGCAGAGCAGTTCTTC
CASSFDGAEQFF
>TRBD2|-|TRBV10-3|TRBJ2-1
TGTGCCATCAGCCCGGGACTAGCGGCAGACAATGAGCAGTTCTTC
CAISPGLAADNEQFF
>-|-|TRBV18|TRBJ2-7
TGTGCCAGCACAGTCGACAGATACGGCGTCGAGCAGTACTTC
CASTVDRYGVEQYF
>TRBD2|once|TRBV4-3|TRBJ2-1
TGCGCCAGCAGCCAAGCTTCTAGCGGGGTCAACAATGAGCAGTTCTTC
CASSQASSGVNNEQFF
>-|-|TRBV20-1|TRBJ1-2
TGCAGTGCTAGGTACCAGAAGGGCTACACCTTC
CSARYQKGYTF
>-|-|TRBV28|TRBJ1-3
TGTGCCAGCAGTTTCTCTGGACGCACCTCTGGAAACACCATATATTTT
CASSFSGRTSGNTIYF
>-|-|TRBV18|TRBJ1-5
TGTGCCAGCTCACCACCGGGACGACGGGCCTTTTTTTATAGCAATCAGCCCCAGCATTTT
CASSPPGRRAFFYSNQPQHF
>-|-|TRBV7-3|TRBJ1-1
TGTGCCAGCAGCTTATACCGGAACACTGAAGCTTTCTTT
CASSLYRNTEAFF
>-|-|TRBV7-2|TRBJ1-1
TGTGCCAGCAGCTCGGACGGGACACAGAACACTGAAGCTTTCTTT
CASSSDGTQNTEAFF
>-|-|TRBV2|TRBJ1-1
TGTGCCAGCACCGGCAAGGGACTCCCTGAAGCTTTCTTT
CASTGKGLPEAFF
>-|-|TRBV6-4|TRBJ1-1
TGTGCCAGCAGTGCCGCCAGAAACCCGAAGAGCCACACTGAAGCTTTCTTT
CASSAARNPKSHTEAFF
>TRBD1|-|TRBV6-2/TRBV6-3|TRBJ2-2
TGTGCCAGCAGTCCCCGGGACAGGGTGAACACCGGGGAGCTGTTTTTT
CASSPRDRVNTGELFF
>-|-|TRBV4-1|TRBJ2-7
TGCGCCAGCAGCCAAGGACAGTACTACGAGCAGTACTTC
CASSQGQYYEQYF
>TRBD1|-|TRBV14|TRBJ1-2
TGTGCCAGCAGCCACAGCCTCGGGACAGGGATTATTAACTATGGCTACACCTTC
CASSHSLGTGIINYGYTF
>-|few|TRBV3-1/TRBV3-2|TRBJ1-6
TGTGCCAGCAGCCAAGAAGACCGGCGGTCGGTGAAATCACCCCTCCACTTT
CASSQEDRRSVKSPLHF
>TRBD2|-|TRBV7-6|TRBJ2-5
TGTGCCAGCAGCTCTCGATCTAGCGGGAGTAGGGAGACCCAGTACTTC
CASSSRSSGSRETQYF